This T cell receptor (beta chain) was observed in a study of regulatory T cells in long-lasting Graves disease. CDR3 regions were amplified by Arm-PCR using iRepertoire HTBI primers to build TCR beta libraries. TCRdb passed the multiplex PCR reads through MiXCR, listing each CDR3 protein once. The sample includes around 230,000 distinct CDR3 sequences, approximately 20% seen only once; the top ten take over 20%. Described time point: newly diagnosed GD, antithyroid drugs for less than 3 months. Scientists built the TCR library using RNA that was extracted from PBMCs. The sample holds many counts of this clonotype. The origin of this receptor is a female donor with Graves disease. The source material was peripheral blood mononuclear cells (PBMCs), sampled at new diagnosis, from a patient treated with antithyroid drugs.

CDR3 nucleotides: TGTGCCAGCAGGCAGACCGACAGGGATAGGGAGACCCAGTACTTC. It translates to CASRQTDRDRETQYF. The chain recombines TRBV4-2 with TRBJ2-5, with 7 bases fitting TRBD1. CDR1 and CDR2 from the germline V gene are LGHNA and YNFKEQ. Trimming removed 6 bases from V and 5 bases from J; junction bases left unmatched: 12. The CDR3 covers 15 residues.